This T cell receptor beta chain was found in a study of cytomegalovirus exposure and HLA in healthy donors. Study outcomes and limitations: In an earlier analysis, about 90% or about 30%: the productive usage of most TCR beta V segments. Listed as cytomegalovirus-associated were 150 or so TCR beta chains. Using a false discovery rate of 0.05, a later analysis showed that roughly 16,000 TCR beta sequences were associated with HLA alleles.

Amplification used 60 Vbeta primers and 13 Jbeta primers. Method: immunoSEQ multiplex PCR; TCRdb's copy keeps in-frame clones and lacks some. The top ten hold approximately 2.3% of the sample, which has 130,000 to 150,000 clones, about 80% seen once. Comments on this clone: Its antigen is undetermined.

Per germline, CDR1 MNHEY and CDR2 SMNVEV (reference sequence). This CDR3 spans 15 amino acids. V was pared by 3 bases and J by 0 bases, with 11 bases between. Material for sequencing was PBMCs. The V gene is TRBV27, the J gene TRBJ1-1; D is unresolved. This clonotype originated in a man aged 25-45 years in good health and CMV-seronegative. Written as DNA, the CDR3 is TGTGCCAGCAGTTTGACGGCGGGGATGAACACTGAAGCTTTCTTT. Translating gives CASSLTAGMNTEAFF.